This TCR beta chain was sequenced for a study of vaccination and CD4 T cells after COVID-19. Scientists ran DNA taken from cultured CD4+ T cells through the Oncomine TCR Beta short-read assay for sequencing. TCRdb analysed the PCR reads with MiXCR anew, one entry per CDR3 protein. The sample has about 7,300 distinct CDR3 sequences, 35% to 45% seen once. Overall study findings and caveats: Among convalescent patients, a median approximately 86% of reactive clones emerged only after vaccination.

As for treatment: approximately 9-day PBMC culture with coronavirus spike peptide pools or control peptides (ViraFEST assay). One should note that the unexposed donor's CD4+ T cells were collected before the COVID-19 pandemic (2011-2018). Days 3 and 7 were when half the medium was replaced with fresh IL-2 medium. CDR1 is SEHNR and CDR2 is FQNEAQ in the germline V gene (reference sequence). The CDR3 is 15 residues long. Between the trimmed V and J ends, which lost 4 bases and 4 bases, there was a span of 13 bases. With regard to this clonotype: The antigen remains undetermined.

Specimen: CD4+ T cells from blood, cultured in vitro. The receptor's source is a human donor in good health. This chain links TRBV7-9 with TRBJ2-2, with a possible D match to TRBD1 (6 bases). This CDR3 reads CASSSRGGGTGELFF. CDR3 DNA: TGTGCCAGCAGCTCCAGGGGTGGTGGCACCGGGGAGCTGTTTTTT.